The rows below give T cell receptor beta chains drawn from one sample of a study of blood T cell repertoires in COVID-19. Repertoires were generated with immunoSEQ multiplex PCR, while TCRdb's copy carries only in-frame clones and drops some. The sample gives about 330,000 clones, roughly 85% of which show up once; roughly 7% is in the top ten. Sequencing input: peripheral blood. The receptors come from a human donor in a cohort sampled during active COVID-19. Each CDR3 is given with its conserved first and last residue. A D gene is named only where the DNA matches it firmly. Rows may omit the clone size; those that give it use once, few, many or a size class.

clone_size	v_call	d_call	j_call	cdr3_nt	cdr3_aa
few	TRBV5-4	NA	TRBJ2-3	TGTGCCAGCAGCGGGAGGGGGGCTGCTAGCACAGATACGCAGTATTTT	CASSGRGAASTDTQYF
NA	TRBV30	NA	TRBJ1-2	TGTGCCTGGAGTGGACAGTTTGGCGGCTACACCTTC	CAWSGQFGGYTF
NA	TRBV30	TRBD2	TRBJ2-7	TGTGCCTGGAGTGTAAATAGGGTAGCGGGGGGGCTCAGCGAGCAGTACTTC	CAWSVNRVAGGLSEQYF
NA	TRBV6-1	NA	TRBJ1-5	TGTGCCAGCAGTGTAAGGGGTGCGGCAGTGAATCAGCCCCAGCATTTT	CASSVRGAAVNQPQHF
NA	TRBV30	NA	TRBJ1-1	TGTGCCTGGAACGCGGGAGGAACTGAAGCTTTCTTT	CAWNAGGTEAFF
NA	TRBV7-9	NA	TRBJ1-6	TGTGCCAGCAGCCGACAACAGACTAATTCACCCCTCCACTTT	CASSRQQTNSPLHF
once	TRBV20-1	NA	TRBJ2-3	TGCAGTGCATTTGAGGATACGCAGTATTTT	CSAFEDTQYF
NA	TRBV6-5	TRBD1	TRBJ1-2	TGTGCCAGCAGTTGGGACAGGGTCGGCTACACCTTC	CASSWDRVGYTF
NA	TRBV19	NA	TRBJ1-1	TGTGCCAGTAGTAGCCTCACCAGGGAGGGCACTGAAGCTTTCTTT	CASSSLTREGTEAFF
NA	TRBV4-1	TRBD1	TRBJ2-3	TGCGCCAGCAGCCAAGATCCCGGCGTTAGGGGGCAAGGAGATACGCAGTATTTT	CASSQDPGVRGQGDTQYF
NA	TRBV24-1	TRBD1	TRBJ2-7	TGTGCCACCGCCCTGGGGTCCGGGACAGGGGAGAACGAGCAGTACTTC	CATALGSGTGENEQYF
NA	TRBV30	TRBD1	TRBJ1-2	TGTGCCTGGAGTGCACAGGGGAATGGCTACACCTTC	CAWSAQGNGYTF
NA	TRBV9	NA	TRBJ1-1	TGTGCCAGCAGCCCCCAGCAGGCCCACACTGAAGCTTTCTTT	CASSPQQAHTEAFF
NA	TRBV29-1	TRBD1	TRBJ1-5	TGCAGCGTATCACAGGGGTTCAGTCAGCCCCAGCATTTT	CSVSQGFSQPQHF
NA	TRBV7-9	NA	TRBJ1-1	TGTGCCAGCAGCTTCAGGGCAGGGGTTGAAGCTTTCTTT	CASSFRAGVEAFF
NA	TRBV5-6	TRBD1	TRBJ1-2	TGTGCCAGCAGCTTTAGACAGGGGGGTGGCTACACCTTC	CASSFRQGGGYTF
NA	TRBV5-1	TRBD1	TRBJ1-2	TGCGCCAGCAGCTTGGAGGGGGCTGGCTACACCTTC	CASSLEGAGYTF
NA	TRBV13	TRBD2	TRBJ2-7	TGTGCCAGCAGCTCGCAGCGGGGGTTCGGCGAGCAGTACTTC	CASSSQRGFGEQYF
NA	TRBV6-5	NA	TRBJ1-2	TGTGCCAGCAGCTTCGACGGCCTTTGGAAGGAGGGCTACACCTTC	CASSFDGLWKEGYTF
NA	TRBV7-2	NA	TRBJ1-2	TGTGCCAGCAGCTTAGGGGGAGGGTATGGCTACACCTTC	CASSLGGGYGYTF
NA	TRBV2	TRBD1	TRBJ1-2	TGTGCCAGCAGTGAGTTCACAGGGGCGAATTTCTATGGCTACACCTTC	CASSEFTGANFYGYTF
NA	TRBV20-1	NA	TRBJ2-3	TGCAGTGCCCAAATCACAGATACGCAGTATTTT	CSAQITDTQYF
NA	TRBV9	TRBD1	TRBJ1-4	TGTGCCAGCAGCGTGGATGGACAGGGGGCAACTAATGAAAAACTGTTTTTT	CASSVDGQGATNEKLFF
NA	TRBV12-3/TRBV12-4	NA	TRBJ1-2	TGTGCCAGCAGTTTAGCGGGGCACGGCTACACCTTC	CASSLAGHGYTF
NA	TRBV10-3	TRBD1	TRBJ1-2	TGTGCCATCACCGTGGCACAGGGGAGCTATGGCTACACCTTC	CAITVAQGSYGYTF
NA	TRBV30	NA	TRBJ2-2	TGTGCCTGGAGTGTCTACCGGGTCTCGAACACCGGGGAGCTGTTTTTT	CAWSVYRVSNTGELFF
NA	TRBV7-8	TRBD1	TRBJ1-4	TGTGCCAGCAGCCCCGACAGGGGGAGAGCTAATGAAAAACTGTTTTTT	CASSPDRGRANEKLFF
NA	TRBV11-2	NA	TRBJ1-6	TGTGCCAGCAGCTTGGACAGCCCCAATAATTCACCCCTCCACTTT	CASSLDSPNNSPLHF